This TCR beta chain comes out of a study of blood T cells in healthy people across ages. A second PCR of about 7 to 12 cycles used a sample-barcoded 5' primer and a J-beta primer mix. MiXCR, run by TCRdb on the 5' RACE reads, gives a single entry per CDR3 protein. The sample consists of 870,000 or so distinct CDR3 sequences, around 30% of them appearing once. Sample donors were healthy Caucasian individuals that came from Russia, aged about 6 to 95. Per sample, a minimum of 6.5 million PBMCs were isolated. Extractions gave at least 5.5 micrograms of total RNA per sample. Study-level results: There were more naive CD4+ cells and higher diversity in long-lived donors than in aged donors.

With respect to this clonotype: No antigen is known for it.

V dropped 0 bases and J dropped 8 bases, with 14 bases sitting between them. The germline CDR1 and CDR2 sequences are MNHEY and SMNVEV (reference sequence). The CDR3 runs 15 residues. V is TRBV27 and J is TRBJ2-1; D possibly uses TRBD1 or TRBD2 (5 bases each). The origin of this receptor is a woman at least 80 years old in good health. The sequenced sample was blood. The CDR3 DNA sequence: TGTGCCAGCAGTTTATCGGACGGGGACCGGGATGAGCAGTTCTTC. This sequence encodes CASSLSDGDRDEQFF.